The clone carrying this T cell receptor beta chain was recorded many times. Its antigen is unknown. TCR beta CDR3 region amplification was performed from RNA transcripts. TCR CDR3 underwent first-round RT-PCR with the HTBI primer set. A single record per CDR3 protein comes from TCRdb applying MiXCR to the multiplex PCR reads. The table lists roughly 420,000 distinct CDR3 sequences, around 14% of them singletons. The sample is drawn from a study of T cells in Graves' hyperthyroidism and ophthalmopathy. Overall study: At initial diagnosis, before any treatment had begun, peripheral blood was obtained.

Together with thyroid ultrasound, orbital computed tomography, serum thyroxine and TRAb, clinical symptoms were used for diagnoses. Study conclusions and caveats: Most thyroid clonotypes expanded above 0.001 appeared in blood too.

The sample consisted of blood. This clonotype originated in a woman younger than 35 with Graves' hyperthyroidism.

CDR3: CASSAPGGPYEQYF. The CDR3 DNA follows: TGTGCCAGCAGCGCCCCGGGGGGGCCCTACGAGCAGTACTTC. The chain links TRBV7-2 to TRBJ2-7, with 8 bases aligning to TRBD2. The CDR3 totals 14 residues. Germline values: CDR1 SGHTA, CDR2 FQGNSA. Germline trimming cut 5 bases from V and 2 bases from J; bases unmatched to any gene: 5.